Listed below are T cell receptor beta chains from one sample, sequenced in a study of OX40 agonist ivuxolimab in advanced cancers. Sequenced by immunoSEQ multiplex PCR; TCRdb stores in-frame clones only, minus some. Among some 28,000 clones, 90% were seen once, and the ten largest hold approximately 25%. Sequencing used CD4+ or CD8+ T cells sorted from blood, obtained in a trial of the OX40 agonist ivuxolimab. The source is an adult with an advanced solid tumor such as melanoma, head and neck, liver or kidney cancer. Each CDR3 is given with its conserved first and last residue. D genes are given only for firm matches. The listing skips clone size in some rows; elsewhere it reads once, few, many or a size class.

j_gene: TRBJ2-7; d_gene: TRBD2; v_gene: TRBV9; abundance: NA; CDR3aa: CASSGPGTSETYEQYF; CDR3nt: TGTGCCAGCAGCGGTCCCGGGACTAGCGAGACCTACGAGCAGTACTTC
j_gene: TRBJ2-2; d_gene: TRBD1; v_gene: TRBV30; abundance: NA; CDR3aa: CAWVGQGSTGELFF; CDR3nt: TGTGCCTGGGTAGGACAGGGCAGCACCGGGGAGCTGTTTTTT
j_gene: TRBJ2-1; d_gene: TRBD2; v_gene: TRBV4-3; abundance: NA; CDR3aa: CASSRAGVGYNEQFF; CDR3nt: TGCGCCAGCAGCCGAGCGGGAGTTGGTTACAATGAGCAGTTCTTC
j_gene: TRBJ2-3; d_gene: TRBD2; v_gene: TRBV9; abundance: NA; CDR3aa: CASSDMKAGTSATDTQYF; CDR3nt: TGTGCCAGCAGCGACATGAAAGCCGGGACTAGCGCTACAGATACGCAGTATTTT
j_gene: TRBJ2-7; d_gene: NA; v_gene: TRBV11-2; abundance: NA; CDR3aa: CASSLIQGSYEQYF; CDR3nt: TGTGCCAGCAGCCTAATACAGGGATCCTACGAGCAGTACTTC
j_gene: TRBJ1-1; d_gene: NA; v_gene: TRBV27; abundance: NA; CDR3aa: CASSFGGNTEAFF; CDR3nt: TGTGCCAGCAGTTTTGGGGGGAACACTGAAGCTTTCTTT
j_gene: TRBJ2-6; d_gene: NA; v_gene: TRBV5-6; abundance: NA; CDR3aa: CASSLGGDSGLSGANVLTF; CDR3nt: TGTGCCAGCAGCTTAGGGGGGGACTCGGGCCTCTCTGGGGCCAACGTCCTGACTTTC
j_gene: TRBJ2-5; d_gene: TRBD2; v_gene: TRBV5-4; abundance: once; CDR3aa: CASSLVLVRTSGIQETQYF; CDR3nt: TGTGCCAGCAGCTTGGTCTTGGTGAGGACTAGCGGAATCCAAGAGACCCAGTACTTC
j_gene: TRBJ1-3; d_gene: NA; v_gene: TRBV7-9; abundance: medium-sized; CDR3aa: CASSSWDPHRGNTIYF; CDR3nt: TGTGCCAGCAGCTCGTGGGACCCCCATAGAGGAAACACCATATATTTT
j_gene: TRBJ2-7; d_gene: TRBD1; v_gene: TRBV28; abundance: NA; CDR3aa: CASSNPGQGVYEQYF; CDR3nt: TGTGCCAGCAGTAATCCGGGACAGGGGGTCTACGAGCAGTACTTC
j_gene: TRBJ1-6; d_gene: NA; v_gene: TRBV6-1; abundance: NA; CDR3aa: CASSQGVNNSPLHF; CDR3nt: TGTGCCAGCAGCCAAGGGGTTAACAATTCACCCCTCCACTTT
j_gene: TRBJ2-5; d_gene: TRBD2; v_gene: TRBV9; abundance: NA; CDR3aa: CASSVVPSGGYQETQYF; CDR3nt: TGTGCCAGCAGCGTAGTTCCTAGCGGAGGGTACCAAGAGACCCAGTACTTC
j_gene: TRBJ2-2; d_gene: NA; v_gene: TRBV10-1; abundance: NA; CDR3aa: CASSVSDTGELFF; CDR3nt: TGCGCCAGCAGTGTCTCTGACACCGGGGAGCTGTTTTTT
j_gene: TRBJ2-7; d_gene: NA; v_gene: TRBV27; abundance: once; CDR3aa: CASSLSSYSEQYF; CDR3nt: TGTGCCAGCAGTTTATCGAGCTATTCCGAGCAGTACTTC
j_gene: TRBJ2-1; d_gene: NA; v_gene: TRBV25-1; abundance: NA; CDR3aa: CASSYGTPFNEQFF; CDR3nt: TGTGCCAGCAGTTACGGGACACCTTTCAATGAGCAGTTCTTC
j_gene: TRBJ2-5; d_gene: NA; v_gene: TRBV7-8; abundance: NA; CDR3aa: CASSSRPGWQETQYF; CDR3nt: TGTGCCAGCAGCTCCCGGCCAGGATGGCAAGAGACCCAGTACTTC
j_gene: TRBJ2-7; d_gene: TRBD2; v_gene: TRBV5-8; abundance: NA; CDR3aa: CASSFRQGLALGYEQYF; CDR3nt: TGTGCCAGCAGCTTTCGTCAGGGACTAGCCTTAGGCTACGAGCAGTACTTC
j_gene: TRBJ2-3; d_gene: NA; v_gene: TRBV2; abundance: NA; CDR3aa: CASRPTTISTDTQYF; CDR3nt: TGTGCCAGCAGACCTACAACGATCAGCACAGATACGCAGTATTTT
j_gene: TRBJ1-4; d_gene: NA; v_gene: TRBV11-2; abundance: NA; CDR3aa: CASSLVGGLLEKLFF; CDR3nt: TGTGCCAGCAGCTTAGTTGGGGGGCTACTGGAAAAACTGTTTTTT
j_gene: TRBJ2-3; d_gene: NA; v_gene: TRBV7-9; abundance: once; CDR3aa: CASGRDWDTQYF; CDR3nt: TGTGCCAGCGGGCGGGATTGGGATACGCAGTATTTT
j_gene: TRBJ2-7; d_gene: NA; v_gene: TRBV7-8; abundance: NA; CDR3aa: CASSLAPAGSGEQYF; CDR3nt: TGTGCCAGCAGCTTAGCCCCTGCAGGTAGTGGCGAGCAGTACTTC
j_gene: TRBJ2-7; d_gene: NA; v_gene: TRBV5-1; abundance: NA; CDR3aa: CASSLPLGDLSYEQYF; CDR3nt: TGCGCCAGCAGCTTGCCCTTGGGGGACCTTTCCTACGAGCAGTACTTC
j_gene: TRBJ2-5; d_gene: TRBD1; v_gene: TRBV9; abundance: NA; CDR3aa: CASSPRETGGNGETQYF; CDR3nt: TGTGCCAGCAGCCCCCGCGAGACAGGGGGCAATGGAGAGACCCAGTACTTC
j_gene: TRBJ1-1; d_gene: NA; v_gene: TRBV6-5; abundance: NA; CDR3aa: CASSTGQITEAFF; CDR3nt: TGTGCCAGCAGTACCGGACAGATCACTGAAGCTTTCTTT
j_gene: TRBJ2-1; d_gene: NA; v_gene: TRBV27; abundance: NA; CDR3aa: CASSSVPVNYNEQFF; CDR3nt: TGTGCCAGCAGTTCTGTCCCCGTTAACTACAATGAGCAGTTCTTC
j_gene: TRBJ2-7; d_gene: NA; v_gene: TRBV10-3; abundance: once; CDR3aa: CAISEPDISYEQYF; CDR3nt: TGTGCCATCAGTGAACCGGACATTTCCTACGAACAGTACTTC
j_gene: TRBJ1-2; d_gene: NA; v_gene: TRBV19; abundance: medium-sized; CDR3aa: CASSIVPGAAGYTF; CDR3nt: TGTGCCAGTAGTATAGTTCCGGGGGCGGCTGGCTACACCTTC
j_gene: TRBJ1-2; d_gene: NA; v_gene: TRBV5-6; abundance: medium-sized; CDR3aa: CASSLEWITTGYTF; CDR3nt: TGTGCCAGCAGCTTGGAGTGGATTACGACGGGCTACACCTTC
j_gene: TRBJ1-1; d_gene: NA; v_gene: TRBV5-6; abundance: NA; CDR3aa: CASSTDYTEAFF; CDR3nt: TGTGCCAGCAGCACGGATTACACTGAAGCTTTCTTT
j_gene: TRBJ2-2; d_gene: TRBD1; v_gene: TRBV23-1; abundance: few; CDR3aa: CASSRAKTGATGELFF; CDR3nt: TGCGCCAGCAGCCGTGCCAAGACAGGGGCCACCGGGGAGCTGTTTTTT
j_gene: TRBJ2-2; d_gene: TRBD1; v_gene: TRBV18; abundance: NA; CDR3aa: CASSPIIDRGPNTGELFF; CDR3nt: TGTGCCAGCTCACCAATCATAGACAGGGGGCCGAACACCGGGGAGCTGTTTTTT
j_gene: TRBJ2-7; d_gene: NA; v_gene: TRBV30; abundance: NA; CDR3aa: CAWSGMGVSYEQYF; CDR3nt: TGTGCCTGGAGTGGAATGGGGGTTTCCTACGAGCAGTACTTC
j_gene: TRBJ2-7; d_gene: NA; v_gene: TRBV6-6; abundance: NA; CDR3aa: CASSDGYEQYF; CDR3nt: TGTGCCAGCAGTGACGGTTACGAGCAGTACTTC
j_gene: TRBJ2-3; d_gene: NA; v_gene: TRBV4-3; abundance: NA; CDR3aa: CASSQGQGRADTQYF; CDR3nt: TGCGCCAGCAGCCAGGGTCAGGGTAGGGCAGATACGCAGTATTTT
j_gene: TRBJ2-5; d_gene: NA; v_gene: TRBV5-5; abundance: NA; CDR3aa: CASSGGNQGGETQYF; CDR3nt: TGTGCCAGCAGCGGCGGGAACCAGGGGGGAGAGACCCAGTACTTC
j_gene: TRBJ1-2; d_gene: TRBD1; v_gene: TRBV10-3; abundance: once; CDR3aa: CAISPGTGDYGYTF; CDR3nt: TGTGCCATCAGCCCCGGGACAGGGGACTATGGCTACACCTTC
j_gene: TRBJ1-1; d_gene: NA; v_gene: TRBV28; abundance: medium-sized; CDR3aa: CASSLGQLNTEAFF; CDR3nt: TGTGCCAGCAGTTTAGGACAGTTGAACACTGAAGCTTTCTTT
j_gene: TRBJ2-1; d_gene: NA; v_gene: TRBV6-4; abundance: NA; CDR3aa: CASSDRRGGMNEQFF; CDR3nt: TGTGCCAGCAGTGACAGAAGGGGGGGTATGAATGAGCAGTTCTTC
j_gene: TRBJ2-7; d_gene: NA; v_gene: TRBV6-5; abundance: once; CDR3aa: CASSYSKSGLTYEQYF; CDR3nt: TGTGCCAGCAGTTACTCGAAGAGCGGGTTAACCTACGAGCAGTACTTC